Following are 20 T cell receptor beta chains from one sample sequenced in a study of T cell clones after liver transplantation. Some clones are missing from TCRdb's copy, which holds only in-frame ones; the method was immunoSEQ multiplex PCR. Found here are roughly 70,000 clones, 80% of them singletons; the top ten hold around 0.66%. The source was CD4+ T cells from blood, collected before liver transplant. Receptor source: a human donor who received a liver transplant.

The chain recombines TRBV7-2 with TRBJ2-5; D is uncertain. There are 13 residues in the CDR3. The V end was cut by 3 bases, the J end by 2 bases, with 7 bases between. Germline values: CDR1 SGHTA, CDR2 FQGNSA. As DNA, the CDR3 is TGTGCCAGCAGCTTCAACAGACAAGAGACCCAGTACTTC. This gives the protein CASSFNRQETQYF.

This sequence joins TRBV2 and TRBJ1-3; D unresolved. Trimming removed 1 base from V and 3 bases from J, with 7 bases in between. This CDR3 has 14 residues. The V gene's germline CDR1 is SNHLY and CDR2 FYNNEI. This CDR3 is CASSEVGSGNTIYF. The CDR3 region has the DNA TGTGCCAGCAGTGAAGTGGGCAGTGGAAACACCATATATTTT.

The chain couples TRBV5-1 to TRBJ2-5; tentatively, D is TRBD1 or TRBD2 (5 bases each). In germline, CDR1 is SGHRS, CDR2 YFSETQ. The CDR3 runs to 13 residues. The V end was cut by 8 bases, the J end by 3 bases, with 14 bases between. The CDR3 here is CASDSGSEETQYF. In nucleotides, the CDR3 is TGCGCCAGTGACTCAGGGAGCGAAGAGACCCAGTACTTC.

This chain links TRBV5-1 with TRBJ2-7; D unresolved. CDR3 length: 14 residues. V lost 0 bases to trimming and J lost 1 base, with 8 bases between them. CDR1 is SGHRS and CDR2 is YFSETQ in the germline V gene. CDR3 in amino acids: CASSLGFSSYEQYF. The DNA for the CDR3 is TGCGCCAGCAGCTTGGGATTTTCATCCTACGAGCAGTACTTC. Based on the CDR3 plus reference TRBV5-1 and TRBJ2-7, the full variable domain is KAGVTQTPRYLIKTRGQQVTLSCSPISGHRSVSWYQQTPGQGLQFLFEYFSETQRNKGNFPGRFSGRQFSNSRSEMNVSTLELGDSALYLCASSLGFSSYEQYFGPGTRLTVT.

The chain recombines TRBV19 with TRBJ2-1; D could derive from TRBD1 or TRBD2 (5 bases each). CDR1 LNHDA and CDR2 SQIVND come from the germline V gene (reference sequence). The CDR3 totals 14 residues. Between the trimmed V and J ends, which lost 2 bases and 3 bases, there was a span of 8 bases. CDR3 nucleotide sequence: TGTGCCAGTAGTATACGGGACGGCTACAATGAGCAGTTCTTC. Amino acids: CASSIRDGYNEQFF.

This clone was found once. The CDR3 sequence is CASRDYRVNTEAFF. CDR3 DNA: TGTGCCAGCAGGGACTACAGGGTCAACACTGAAGCTTTCTTT. The chain links TRBV28 to TRBJ1-1; D may be TRBD1 (6 bases). CDR3 length: 14 residues. Germline lookup yields CDR1 MDHEN and CDR2 SYDVKM. V was clipped by 6 bases and J by 2 bases, with 13 bases between them.

V gene TRBV5-1 combines with J gene TRBJ2-5; 7 bases line up with TRBD1. The junction had 6 bases not matched to a gene; V was cut back by 3 bases and J by 1 base. The CDR3 is 15 residues long. CDR1 and CDR2 (germline): SGHRS, YFSETQ. CDR3 nucleotide sequence: TGCGCCAGCAGCTCCACACAGGGGCCCCAAGAGACCCAGTACTTC. Encoded protein: CASSSTQGPQETQYF.

The chain couples TRBV5-1 to TRBJ2-1, with 11 bases lining up with TRBD2. This CDR3 is built from 17 residues. The germline gives CDR1 SGHRS, CDR2 YFSETQ. V was clipped by 3 bases and J by 6 bases; unmatched bases: 11. The CDR3 sequence: CASSSRQVSGRANEQFF. The CDR3 DNA is TGCGCCAGCAGCTCCCGGCAGGTTAGCGGGAGGGCCAATGAGCAGTTCTTC.

V gene TRBV19 combines with J gene TRBJ2-1, with D unresolved. The V end was cut by 2 bases, the J end by 4 bases, with 0 bases between. Germline CDR1 is LNHDA and CDR2 is SQIVND (reference sequence). This CDR3 has 11 amino acids. CDR3 amino acids: CASSIYNEQFF. The CDR3 DNA reads as TGTGCCAGTAGTATATACAATGAGCAGTTCTTC. Full variable domain (outside the CDR3, taken from reference TRBV19 and TRBJ2-1): DGGITQSPKYLFRKEGQNVTLSCEQNLNHDAMYWYRQDPGQGLRLIYYSQIVNDFQKGDIAEGYSVSREKKESFPLTVTSAQKNPTAFYLCASSIYNEQFFGPGTRLTVL.

The V and J genes are TRBV6-1 and TRBJ2-7, with TRBD2 matching 13 bases. This CDR3 is 15 amino acids long. Germline values: CDR1 MNHNS, CDR2 SASEGT. V lost 8 bases and J lost 4; bases outside the gene matches: 8. The CDR3 region has the DNA TGTGCCAGCTACTTAGGACTAGCGGGGGCTTACGAGCAGTACTTC. It encodes CASYLGLAGAYEQYF.

The chain uses TRBV19 and TRBJ2-1, with TRBD2 matching 8 bases. Trimming took 7 bases from V and 4 from J; bases not matched to a gene: 6. Germline CDR1 reads LNHDA; CDR2 reads SQIVND (reference sequence). The CDR3 sequence is 14 residues long. CDR3 DNA: TGTGCCAGTAATGCGGGAGGTCGATACAATGAGCAGTTCTTC. Protein product: CASNAGGRYNEQFF.

V usage is TRBV5-1 and J usage is TRBJ2-3, with D unclear. This CDR3 is built from 14 residues. Trimming removed 0 bases from V and 0 bases from J, with 5 bases in between. CDR1 and CDR2 from the germline V gene are SGHRS and YFSETQ. The CDR3 DNA is TGCGCCAGCAGCTTGGGGACCAGCACAGATACGCAGTATTTT. It yields the protein CASSLGTSTDTQYF.

In this sample, this clone is medium-sized. V usage is TRBV5-4 and J usage is TRBJ2-7; possible D gene TRBD2, 5 bases. CDR1 is SGHNT and CDR2 is YYREEE in the germline V gene (reference sequence). CDR3 size: 13 residues. V was clipped by 4 bases and J by 7 bases, with 15 bases between them. The CDR3 spells CASSATDSMEQYF. CDR3 coding DNA: TGTGCCAGCAGCGCTACGGACTCTATGGAGCAGTACTTC.

This chain uses TRBV9 with TRBJ2-1; TRBD2 aligns across 8 bases. Germline V CDR1 and CDR2: SGDLS, YYNGEE. The CDR3 consists of 17 residues. Trimming removed 3 bases from V and 4 bases from J; junction bases left unmatched: 12. The CDR3: CASSDSISGSGYNEQFF. The DNA of the CDR3 is TGTGCCAGCAGCGACAGTATAAGCGGGAGTGGGTACAATGAGCAGTTCTTC.

V and J are TRBV6-1 and TRBJ2-7; 13 nucleotides agree with TRBD2. Germline CDR1 and CDR2: MNHNS and SASEGT. This CDR3 region has 14 residues. Trimming removed 6 bases from V and 3 bases from J; junction bases left unmatched: 2. CDR3 in DNA: TGTGCCAGCAGAGGACTAGCGGGAGACTACGAGCAGTACTTC. It specifies CASRGLAGDYEQYF.

Remarks on this clone: One end of the junction is discordant with germline, which a read error may explain. This rearrangement joins TRBV5-1 to TRBJ2-3, with a possible D match to TRBD1 (5 bases). The CDR3 contains 15 residues. Per germline, CDR1 SGHRS and CDR2 YFSETQ. The chain's CDR3 is CASSLGRSGTGTQYF. The CDR3 region has the DNA TGCGCCAGCAGCTTGGGGCGTTCCGGCACAGGTACGCAGTATTTT.

The chain couples TRBV29-1 to TRBJ2-1, with D maybe TRBD2 (6 bases). The CDR3 totals 15 residues. Trimming stripped 7 bases from V and 4 bases from J, with 20 bases between. The germline V gene encodes CDR1 SQVTM and CDR2 ANQGSEA. The CDR3 is CSGAAGASEYNEQFF. The CDR3 DNA follows: TGCAGCGGCGCAGCCGGGGCTAGCGAGTACAATGAGCAGTTCTTC.

The chain carries TRBV6-6 and TRBJ2-1; D gene uncertain. V shed 0 bases and J shed 3 bases, with 6 bases lying between them. CDR1 is MNHNY, CDR2 SVGAGI, per germline (reference sequence). There are 14 residues in the CDR3. CDR3 DNA sequence: TGTGCCAGCAGTTACTCCGCGGTCTACAATGAGCAGTTCTTC. Amino acid sequence: CASSYSAVYNEQFF.

The chain has TRBV5-4 and TRBJ1-5; no definite D call. Germline values: CDR1 SGHNT, CDR2 YYREEE (reference sequence). The V end was cut by 0 bases, the J end by 4 bases, with 5 bases between. This CDR3 has 13 residues. Here the CDR3 reads CASSLEPNQPQHF. In DNA, the CDR3 is TGTGCCAGCAGCTTGGAACCAAATCAGCCCCAGCATTTT.

This clone turned up a few times. The chain combines TRBV10-1 with TRBJ2-6; TRBD1 aligns across 7 bases. The V gene's germline CDR1 is WNHNN and CDR2 SYGVQD (reference sequence). This CDR3 spans 16 amino acids. Losses at the gene ends were 8 bases for V and 1 base for J; bases not matched to a gene: 8. The DNA of the CDR3 is TGCGCCAGCCGCGGAACAGGGGATTCTGGGGCCAACGTCCTGACTTTC. As protein: CASRGTGDSGANVLTF.